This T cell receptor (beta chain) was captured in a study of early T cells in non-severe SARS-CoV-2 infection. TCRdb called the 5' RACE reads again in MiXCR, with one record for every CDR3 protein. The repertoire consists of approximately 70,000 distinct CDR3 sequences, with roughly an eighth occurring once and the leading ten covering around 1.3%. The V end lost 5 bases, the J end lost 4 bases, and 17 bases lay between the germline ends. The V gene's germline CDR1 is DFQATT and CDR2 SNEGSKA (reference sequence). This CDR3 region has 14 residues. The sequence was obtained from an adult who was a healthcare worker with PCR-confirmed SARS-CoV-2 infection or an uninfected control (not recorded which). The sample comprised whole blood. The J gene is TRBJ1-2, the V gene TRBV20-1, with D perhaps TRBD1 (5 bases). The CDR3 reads CSAYLTGVTYGYTF. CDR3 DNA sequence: TGCAGTGCTTATTTAACGGGGGTAACCTATGGCTACACCTTC.